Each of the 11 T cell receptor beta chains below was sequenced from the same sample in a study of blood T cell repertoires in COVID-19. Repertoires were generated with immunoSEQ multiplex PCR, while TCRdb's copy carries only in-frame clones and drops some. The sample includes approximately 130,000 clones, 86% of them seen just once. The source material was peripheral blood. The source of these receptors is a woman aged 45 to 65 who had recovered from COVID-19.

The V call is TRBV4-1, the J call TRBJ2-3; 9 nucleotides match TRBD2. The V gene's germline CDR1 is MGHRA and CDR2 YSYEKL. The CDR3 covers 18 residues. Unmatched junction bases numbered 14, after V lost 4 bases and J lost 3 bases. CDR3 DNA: TGCGCCAGCAGCCTTCCAAGGGGACTCGCGGGGGGGACAGATACGCAGTATTTT. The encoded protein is CASSLPRGLAGGTDTQYF.

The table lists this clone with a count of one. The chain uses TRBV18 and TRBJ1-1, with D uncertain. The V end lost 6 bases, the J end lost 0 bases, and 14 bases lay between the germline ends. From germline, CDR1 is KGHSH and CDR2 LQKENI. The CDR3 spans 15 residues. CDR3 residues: CASSSRDKVNTEAFF. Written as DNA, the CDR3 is TGTGCCAGCTCGTCCCGAGACAAAGTGAACACTGAAGCTTTCTTT.

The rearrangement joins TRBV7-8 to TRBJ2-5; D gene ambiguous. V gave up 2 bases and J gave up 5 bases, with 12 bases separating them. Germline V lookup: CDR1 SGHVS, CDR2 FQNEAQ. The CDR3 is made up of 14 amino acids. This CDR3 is CASSLRLPRETQYF. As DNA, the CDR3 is TGTGCCAGCAGCTTAAGACTCCCGAGGGAGACCCAGTACTTC.

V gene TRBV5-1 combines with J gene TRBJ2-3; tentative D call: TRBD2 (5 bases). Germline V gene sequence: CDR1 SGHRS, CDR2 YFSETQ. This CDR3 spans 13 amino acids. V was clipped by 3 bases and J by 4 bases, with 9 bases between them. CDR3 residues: CASSSEDSDTQYF. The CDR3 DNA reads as TGCGCCAGCAGCTCTGAGGACTCAGATACGCAGTATTTT.

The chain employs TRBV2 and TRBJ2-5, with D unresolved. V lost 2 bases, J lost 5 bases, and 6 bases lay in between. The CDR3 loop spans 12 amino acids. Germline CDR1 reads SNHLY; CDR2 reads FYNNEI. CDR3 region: CASSERYETQYF. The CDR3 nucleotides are TGTGCCAGCAGTGAACGGTACGAGACCCAGTACTTC.

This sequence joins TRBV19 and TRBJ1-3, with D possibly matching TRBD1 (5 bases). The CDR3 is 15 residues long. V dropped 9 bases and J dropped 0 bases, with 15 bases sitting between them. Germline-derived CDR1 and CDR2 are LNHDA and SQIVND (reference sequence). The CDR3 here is CASRTDSRSGNTIYF. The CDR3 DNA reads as TGTGCCAGCAGAACCGACAGCCGCTCTGGAAACACCATATATTTT.

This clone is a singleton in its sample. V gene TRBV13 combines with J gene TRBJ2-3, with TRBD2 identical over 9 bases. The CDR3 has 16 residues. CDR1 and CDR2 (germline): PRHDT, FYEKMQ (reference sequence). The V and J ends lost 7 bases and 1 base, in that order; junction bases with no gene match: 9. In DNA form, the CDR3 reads TGTGCCAGCACCCGCAGCGGGAGGCTTCGCACAGATACGCAGTATTTT. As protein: CASTRSGRLRTDTQYF.

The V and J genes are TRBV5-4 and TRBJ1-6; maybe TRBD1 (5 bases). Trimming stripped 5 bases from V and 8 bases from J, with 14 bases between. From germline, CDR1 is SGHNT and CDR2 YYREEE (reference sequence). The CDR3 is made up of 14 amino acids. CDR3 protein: CASSSGGGYSPLHF. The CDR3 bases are TGTGCCAGCAGTTCCGGGGGGGGGTATTCACCCCTCCACTTT.

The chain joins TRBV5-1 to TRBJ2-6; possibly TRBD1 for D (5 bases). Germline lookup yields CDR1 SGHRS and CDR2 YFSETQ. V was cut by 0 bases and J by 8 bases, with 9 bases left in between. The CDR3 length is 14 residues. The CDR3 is CASSLERGTNVLTF. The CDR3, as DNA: TGCGCCAGCAGCTTGGAAAGGGGAACCAACGTCCTGACTTTC.

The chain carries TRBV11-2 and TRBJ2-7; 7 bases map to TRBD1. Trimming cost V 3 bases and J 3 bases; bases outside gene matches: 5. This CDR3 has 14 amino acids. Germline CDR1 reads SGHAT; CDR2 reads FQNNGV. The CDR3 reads CASSFNRDSYEQYF. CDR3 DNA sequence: TGTGCCAGCAGCTTCAACCGGGACAGCTACGAGCAGTACTTC. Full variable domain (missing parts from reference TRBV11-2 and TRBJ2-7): EAGVAQSPRYKIIEKRQSVAFWCNPISGHATLYWYQQILGQGPKLLIQFQNNGVVDDSQLPKDRFSAERLKGVDSTLKIQPAKLEDSAVYLCASSFNRDSYEQYFGPGTRLTVT.

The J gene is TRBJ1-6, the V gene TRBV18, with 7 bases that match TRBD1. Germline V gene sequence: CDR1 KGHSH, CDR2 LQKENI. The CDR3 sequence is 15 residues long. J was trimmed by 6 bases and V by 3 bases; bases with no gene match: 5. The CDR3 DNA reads TGTGCCAGCTCACCCCGAGGACAGGTTAATTCACCCCTCCACTTT. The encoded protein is CASSPRGQVNSPLHF.